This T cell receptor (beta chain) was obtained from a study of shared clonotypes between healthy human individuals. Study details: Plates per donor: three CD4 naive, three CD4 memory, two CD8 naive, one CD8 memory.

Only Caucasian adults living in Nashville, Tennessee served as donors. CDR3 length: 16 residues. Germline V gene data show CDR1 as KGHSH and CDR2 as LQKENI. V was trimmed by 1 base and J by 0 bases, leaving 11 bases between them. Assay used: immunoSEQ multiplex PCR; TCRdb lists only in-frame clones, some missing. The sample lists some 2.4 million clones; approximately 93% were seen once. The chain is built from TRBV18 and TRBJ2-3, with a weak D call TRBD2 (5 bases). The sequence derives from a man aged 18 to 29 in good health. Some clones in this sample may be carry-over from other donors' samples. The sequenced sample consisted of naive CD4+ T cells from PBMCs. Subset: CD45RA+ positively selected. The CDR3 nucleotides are TGTGCCAGCTCACCACTTGCGCGGGCTAGCACAGATACGCAGTATTTT. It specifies CASSPLARASTDTQYF.